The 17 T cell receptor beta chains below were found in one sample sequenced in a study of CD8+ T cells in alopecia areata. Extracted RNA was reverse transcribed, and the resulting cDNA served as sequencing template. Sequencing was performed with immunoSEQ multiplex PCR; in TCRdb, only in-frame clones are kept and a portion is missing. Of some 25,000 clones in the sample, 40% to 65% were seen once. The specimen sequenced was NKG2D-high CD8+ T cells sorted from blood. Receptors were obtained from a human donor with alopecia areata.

CDR3 coding DNA: TGTGCCAGCAGCCCCGTGGGGGGATCCTACGAGCAGTACTTC. Its translation: CASSPVGGSYEQYF. V is TRBV9 and J is TRBJ2-7; D may be TRBD2 (6 bases). V dropped 4 bases and J dropped 1 base, with 12 bases sitting between them. CDR1 SGDLS and CDR2 YYNGEE come from the germline V gene. The CDR3 has 14 residues.

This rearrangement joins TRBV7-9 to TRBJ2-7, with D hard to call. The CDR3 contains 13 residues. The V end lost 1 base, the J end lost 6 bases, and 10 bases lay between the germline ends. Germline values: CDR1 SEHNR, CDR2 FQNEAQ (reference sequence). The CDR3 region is CASSLGWLGEQYF. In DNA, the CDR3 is TGTGCCAGCAGCTTAGGGTGGTTGGGCGAGCAGTACTTC.

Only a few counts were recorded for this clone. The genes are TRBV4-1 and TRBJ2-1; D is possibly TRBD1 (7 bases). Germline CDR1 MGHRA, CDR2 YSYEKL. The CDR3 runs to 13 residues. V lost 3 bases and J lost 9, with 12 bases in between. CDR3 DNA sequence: TGCGCCAGCAGCCAGAGACAGGGAGGTGAGCAGTTCTTC. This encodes CASSQRQGGEQFF.

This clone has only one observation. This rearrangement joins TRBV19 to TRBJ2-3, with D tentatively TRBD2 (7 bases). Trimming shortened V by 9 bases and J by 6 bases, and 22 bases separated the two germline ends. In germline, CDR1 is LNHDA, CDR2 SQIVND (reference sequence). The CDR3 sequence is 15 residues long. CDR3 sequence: CASSFGLGGEDTQYF. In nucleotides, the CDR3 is TGTGCCAGCAGCTTTGGACTAGGGGGGGAGGATACGCAGTATTTT.

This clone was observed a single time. The CDR3 DNA sequence: TGCGCCAGCAGCCCGGTGGGACTAGCGACAGATACGCAGTATTTT. The encoded protein is CASSPVGLATDTQYF. This rearrangement joins TRBV4-1 to TRBJ2-3, with TRBD2 matching over 10 bases. J lost 3 bases, V lost 4 bases, and 4 bases had no gene match. The CDR3 is made up of 15 amino acids. The germline CDR1 and CDR2 sequences are MGHRA and YSYEKL.

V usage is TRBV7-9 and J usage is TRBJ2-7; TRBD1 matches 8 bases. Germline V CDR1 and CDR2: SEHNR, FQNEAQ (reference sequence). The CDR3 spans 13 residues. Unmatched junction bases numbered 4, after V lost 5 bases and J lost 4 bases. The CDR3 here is CASSPGGRYEQYF. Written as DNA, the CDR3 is TGTGCCAGCAGCCCAGGGGGCCGATACGAGCAGTACTTC.

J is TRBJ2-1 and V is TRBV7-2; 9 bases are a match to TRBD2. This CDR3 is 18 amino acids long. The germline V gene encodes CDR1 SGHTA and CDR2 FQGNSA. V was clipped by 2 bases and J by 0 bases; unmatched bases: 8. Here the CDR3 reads CASSLNSGSASSYNEQFF. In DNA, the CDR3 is TGTGCCAGCAGCTTAAATAGCGGGAGCGCCAGCTCCTACAATGAGCAGTTCTTC.

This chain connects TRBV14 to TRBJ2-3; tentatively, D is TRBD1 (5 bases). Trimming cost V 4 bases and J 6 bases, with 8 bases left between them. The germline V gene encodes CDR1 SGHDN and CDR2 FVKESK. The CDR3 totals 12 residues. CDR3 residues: CASSRWGDTQYF. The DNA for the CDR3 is TGTGCCAGCAGCCGATGGGGCGATACGCAGTATTTT.

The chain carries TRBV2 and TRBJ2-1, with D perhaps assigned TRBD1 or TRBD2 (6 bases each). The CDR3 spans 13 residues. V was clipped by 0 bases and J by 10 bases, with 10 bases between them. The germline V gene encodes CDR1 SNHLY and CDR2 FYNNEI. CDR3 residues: CASSEAPGAEQFF. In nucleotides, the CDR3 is TGTGCCAGCAGTGAAGCCCCGGGGGCCGAGCAGTTCTTC.

The CDR3 loop is CASSQSGRDIQYF. Written as DNA, the CDR3 is TGTGCCAGCAGCCAGTCAGGCCGGGACATTCAGTACTTC. This chain links TRBV27 with TRBJ2-4; D remains unclear. This CDR3 contains 13 residues. V was shortened by 6 bases and J by 8 bases, with 14 bases between the two germline ends. The germline CDR1 and CDR2 sequences are MNHEY and SMNVEV (reference sequence).

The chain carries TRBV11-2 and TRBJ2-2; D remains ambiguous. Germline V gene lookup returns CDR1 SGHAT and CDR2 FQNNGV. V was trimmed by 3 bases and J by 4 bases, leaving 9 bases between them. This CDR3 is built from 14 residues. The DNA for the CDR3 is TGTGCCAGCAGCTTCCGGGCCCTCACCGGGGAGCTGTTTTTT. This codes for CASSFRALTGELFF. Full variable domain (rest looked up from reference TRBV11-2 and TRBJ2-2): EAGVAQSPRYKIIEKRQSVAFWCNPISGHATLYWYQQILGQGPKLLIQFQNNGVVDDSQLPKDRFSAERLKGVDSTLKIQPAKLEDSAVYLCASSFRALTGELFFGEGSRLTVL.

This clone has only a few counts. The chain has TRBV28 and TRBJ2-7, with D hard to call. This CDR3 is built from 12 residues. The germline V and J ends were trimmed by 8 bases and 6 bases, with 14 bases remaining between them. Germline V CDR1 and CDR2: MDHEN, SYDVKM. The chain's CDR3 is CASPLPRSEQYF. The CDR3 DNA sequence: TGTGCCAGCCCCCTGCCGCGCAGCGAGCAGTACTTC.

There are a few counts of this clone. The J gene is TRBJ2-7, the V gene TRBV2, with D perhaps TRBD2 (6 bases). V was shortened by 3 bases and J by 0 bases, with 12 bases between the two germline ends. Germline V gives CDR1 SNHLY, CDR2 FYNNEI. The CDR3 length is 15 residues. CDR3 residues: CASSDEPGLSYEQYF. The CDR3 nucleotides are TGTGCCAGCAGTGACGAACCGGGACTCTCCTACGAGCAGTACTTC. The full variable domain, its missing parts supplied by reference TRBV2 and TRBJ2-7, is EPEVTQTPSHQVTQMGQEVILRCVPISNHLYFYWYRQILGQKVEFLVSFYNNEISEKSEIFDDQFSVERPDGSNFTLKIRSTKLEDSAMYFCASSDEPGLSYEQYFGPGTRLTVT.

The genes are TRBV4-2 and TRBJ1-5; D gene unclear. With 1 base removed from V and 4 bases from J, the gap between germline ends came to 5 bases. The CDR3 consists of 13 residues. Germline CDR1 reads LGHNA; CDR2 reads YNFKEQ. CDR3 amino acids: CASSQVPNQPQHF. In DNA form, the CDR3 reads TGTGCCAGCAGCCAAGTTCCTAATCAGCCCCAGCATTTT.

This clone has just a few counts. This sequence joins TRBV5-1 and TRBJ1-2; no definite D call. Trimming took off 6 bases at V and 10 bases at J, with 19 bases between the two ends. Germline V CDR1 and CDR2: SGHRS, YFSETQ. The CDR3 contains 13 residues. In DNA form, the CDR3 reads TGCGCCAGCACTCCACTGGCCGGGGAGGCCTACACCTTC. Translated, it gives CASTPLAGEAYTF.

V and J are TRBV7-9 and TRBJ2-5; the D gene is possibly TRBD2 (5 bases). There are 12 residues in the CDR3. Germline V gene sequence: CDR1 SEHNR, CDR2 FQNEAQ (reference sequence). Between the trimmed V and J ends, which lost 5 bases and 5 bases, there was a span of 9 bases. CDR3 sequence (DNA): TGTGCCAGCAGCCCGGCGGGCGAGACCCAGTACTTC. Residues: CASSPAGETQYF.

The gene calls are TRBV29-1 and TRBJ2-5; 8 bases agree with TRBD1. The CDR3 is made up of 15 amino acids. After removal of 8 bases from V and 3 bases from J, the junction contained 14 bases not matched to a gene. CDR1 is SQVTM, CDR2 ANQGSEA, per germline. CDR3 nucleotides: TGCAGCTTCGAATCCGGCAGGGGGCTAGAAGAGACCCAGTACTTC. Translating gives CSFESGRGLEETQYF.